Below, 10 T cell receptor beta chains from the same sample are listed, as sequenced in a study of shared clonotypes between healthy human individuals (dated by TCRdb to 2018 to 2020). The library was built by means of the immunoSEQ multiplex PCR assay. Entries here come from immuneACCESS through TCRdb and include only in-frame sequences with V and J called. Some clones fail to appear in such tables; in the studies checked, an unresolved V gene covers under half of the shortfall, and the cause of the remainder is unknown. This sample is represented by 2 million to 3 million clones; 80% to 95% of them were singletons. The biggest ten clones account for more than 0.35% of the sample. The sequencing sample was made of naive CD4+ T cells from PBMCs. Reading the label with the study, this specimen's cell subset or site is: CD45RA+ positively selected. The receptors originated from a man in his late teens or twenties in good health. Some clones in this sample may be carry-over from other donors' samples.

The chain is built from TRBV7-9 and TRBJ2-4; perhaps D is TRBD1 or TRBD2 (7 bases each). The ends were cut back, 5 bases at V and 2 bases at J, with 22 bases in the middle. This CDR3 contains 18 residues. In germline, CDR1 is SEHNR, CDR2 FQNEAQ (reference sequence). In DNA form, the CDR3 reads TGTGCCAGCAGCCATACTGCCGGGGAGGGGGCTTCCAAAAACATTCAGTACTTC. As protein: CASSHTAGEGASKNIQYF.

This sequence joins TRBV10-3 and TRBJ2-7; 9 bases align to TRBD1. Trimming cost V 11 bases and J 2 bases; bases outside gene matches: 10. This CDR3 is built from 14 residues. Per the germline V gene, CDR1 is ENHRY and CDR2 is SYGVKD. CDR3 coding DNA: TGTGCCTCCAGGGGACAGGGAATAACCTACGAGCAGTACTTC. It encodes CASRGQGITYEQYF.

This clone has just one count. The CDR3 sequence: CASSPPSRTYNEQFF. In nucleotides, the CDR3 is TGTGCCAGCTCACCACCCAGCAGGACTTACAATGAGCAGTTCTTC. This chain connects TRBV18 to TRBJ2-1, with a weak D call TRBD2 (5 bases). From germline, CDR1 is KGHSH and CDR2 LQKENI. V lost 0 bases, J lost 4 bases, and 10 bases lay in between. This CDR3 has 15 residues.

This chain links TRBV5-1 with TRBJ2-7; 16 bases agree with TRBD2. Trimming cost V 5 bases and J 7 bases; bases outside gene matches: 6. This CDR3 has 15 residues. CDR1 and CDR2 from the germline V gene are SGHRS and YFSETQ. The CDR3 sequence is CASRLGTSGRDEQYF. The CDR3 DNA reads as TGCGCCAGCAGGCTTGGGACTAGCGGGAGGGATGAGCAGTACTTC.

The CDR3 spells CASSRGDYEQYF. The CDR3 DNA sequence: TGCGCCAGCAGCCGCGGGGATTACGAGCAGTACTTC. The rearrangement joins TRBV5-1 to TRBJ2-7, with a weak D call TRBD2 (6 bases). Germline CDR1 SGHRS, CDR2 YFSETQ. Trimming cost V 4 bases and J 4 bases, with 9 bases left between them. The CDR3 has 12 residues.

Remarks on this clone: This CDR3 is also generated by other DNA sequences in the sample. The CDR3 sequence: CASSVRLQETQYF. The CDR3 coding sequence is TGTGCCAGCAGCGTTCGGCTTCAAGAGACCCAGTACTTC. V gene TRBV9 combines with J gene TRBJ2-5; D is undetermined. The germline V gene has CDR1 SGDLS and CDR2 YYNGEE. The CDR3 sequence is 13 residues long. V dropped 2 bases and J dropped 2 bases, with 7 bases sitting between them. Full variable domain (missing parts from reference TRBV9 and TRBJ2-5): DSGVTQTPKHLITATGQRVTLRCSPRSGDLSVYWYQQSLDQGLQFLIQYYNGEERAKGNILERFSAQQFPDLHSELNLSSLELGDSALYFCASSVRLQETQYFGPGTRLLVL.

Details on this clone: Other DNA sequences in the same sample also yield this CDR3. The chain is built from TRBV5-1 and TRBJ2-7, with D possibly TRBD1 on 5 matching bases. This CDR3 is 14 amino acids long. The germline V and J ends were trimmed by 0 bases and 4 bases, with 11 bases remaining between them. The germline V gene encodes CDR1 SGHRS and CDR2 YFSETQ. The CDR3 DNA sequence: TGCGCCAGCAGCTTGGAAGGGGCTTCGTACGAGCAGTACTTC. This gives the protein CASSLEGASYEQYF.

The sample holds one count of this clone. This sequence joins TRBV9 and TRBJ2-2; 8 bases are a match to TRBD1. J gave up 5 bases and V 3 bases, and 3 bases lay outside the gene matches. Per germline, CDR1 SGDLS and CDR2 YYNGEE. This CDR3 has 14 amino acids. CDR3 coding DNA: TGTGCCAGCAGCGACAGGGGGGAAACCGGGGAGCTGTTTTTT. Translation: CASSDRGETGELFF.

This clone has just a few counts. This sequence joins TRBV18 and TRBJ1-2; 7 positions match TRBD1. The CDR3 spans 13 residues. Germline lookup yields CDR1 KGHSH and CDR2 LQKENI. V was pared by 5 bases and J by 5 bases, with 5 bases of the junction left unmatched. CDR3 sequence (DNA): TGTGCCAGCTCAACAGGGGTCACATATGGCTACACCTTC. It is translated as CASSTGVTYGYTF.

About this clone itself: Different DNA sequences within this sample yield the same CDR3. The rearrangement uses TRBV20-1 and TRBJ2-5; D is undetermined. Germline values: CDR1 DFQATT, CDR2 SNEGSKA (reference sequence). There are 10 residues in the CDR3. The V and J ends lost 5 bases and 2 bases respectively, with 3 bases between them. CDR3 coding DNA: TGCAGTGCTTCTCAAGAGACCCAGTACTTC. It is translated as CSASQETQYF.